The 26 T cell receptor beta chains given below trace back to one sample, sequenced in a study of graft-versus-host responses after intestinal transplantation. Method: immunoSEQ multiplex PCR; TCRdb's copy keeps in-frame clones and lacks some. Altogether about 9,800 clones are present, 91% being singletons, with the ten largest covering over 2%. The source material was PBMCs, sampled just over 42 days after intestinal transplant. These receptors came from a human patient who received an intestinal transplant, so some T cells may come from the graft donor.

This rearrangement joins TRBV11-2 to TRBJ2-7; D gene unclear. Germline lookup yields CDR1 SGHAT and CDR2 FQNNGV. The V gene lost 6 bases and the J gene lost 1 base, with 13 bases spanning the gap. This CDR3 is built from 14 residues. DNA for the CDR3: TGTGCCAGCAGGCTGTATCTTCCTTCCTACGAGCAGTACTTC. The encoded protein is CASRLYLPSYEQYF.

V is TRBV13 and J is TRBJ2-7; D could derive from TRBD1 or TRBD2 (5 bases each). V gave up 4 bases and J gave up 0 bases, with 13 bases separating them. This CDR3 contains 15 residues. Germline loops: CDR1 PRHDT, CDR2 FYEKMQ (reference sequence). CDR3 amino acids: CASSSVRGSSYEQYF. The CDR3 nucleotides read TGTGCCAGCAGCTCAGTCCGGGGCAGCTCCTACGAGCAGTACTTC. Full variable domain (missing parts from reference TRBV13 and TRBJ2-7): AAGVIQSPRHLIKEKRETATLKCYPIPRHDTVYWYQQGPGQDPQFLISFYEKMQSDKGSIPDRFSAQQFSDYHSELNMSSLELGDSALYFCASSSVRGSSYEQYFGPGTRLTVT.

The chain uses TRBV4-1 and TRBJ1-5; D uncertain. Germline values: CDR1 MGHRA, CDR2 YSYEKL. The CDR3 extends over 14 amino acids. Trimming removed 6 bases at V and 0 bases at J, with 9 bases between. CDR3: CASSLGNSNQPQHF. As DNA, the CDR3 is TGCGCCAGCAGTTTAGGAAATAGCAATCAGCCCCAGCATTTT.

CDR3 loop: CASSEAGRSYNEQFF. CDR3 in DNA: TGTGCCAGCAGTGAAGCCGGCAGATCCTACAATGAGCAGTTCTTC. This sequence joins TRBV2 and TRBJ2-1; D uncertain. Trimming left V 0 bases short and J 1 base short, with 7 bases between. CDR1 is SNHLY and CDR2 is FYNNEI in the germline V gene. The CDR3 length is 15 residues.

The chain uses TRBV15 and TRBJ2-3; no firm D call. This CDR3 region has 13 residues. From germline, CDR1 is LNHNV and CDR2 YYDKDF (reference sequence). V lost 3 bases, J lost 5 bases, and 9 bases lay in between. The CDR3 loop reads CATSSPPEDTQYF. The CDR3 DNA sequence: TGTGCCACCAGCAGCCCCCCGGAAGATACGCAGTATTTT.

V is TRBV5-1 and J is TRBJ2-5; 8 bases agree with TRBD2. Germline loops: CDR1 SGHRS, CDR2 YFSETQ. The CDR3 contains 16 residues. The ends lost 0 bases at V and 0 bases at J; junction bases unmatched: 4. The CDR3 DNA reads TGCGCCAGCAGCTTGGCCGCGGGGGGCTACCAAGAGACCCAGTACTTC. Translation gives CASSLAAGGYQETQYF.

J is TRBJ2-3 and V is TRBV6-1, with D possibly called TRBD1 or TRBD2 (6 bases each). In germline, CDR1 is MNHNS, CDR2 SASEGT. The CDR3 has 18 residues. The germline V and J ends were trimmed by 2 bases and 3 bases, with 21 bases remaining between them. As DNA, the CDR3 is TGTGCCAGCAGTGAAAGAAATTTGTACGGGGGCCTTACAGATACGCAGTATTTT. It yields the protein CASSERNLYGGLTDTQYF.

This clone was recorded a few times. The gene calls are TRBV13 and TRBJ2-7, with D maybe TRBD2 (6 bases). Germline V gene sequence: CDR1 PRHDT, CDR2 FYEKMQ (reference sequence). V lost 2 bases and J 5 bases, leaving 10 bases between the germline ends. CDR3 length: 13 residues. Written as DNA, the CDR3 is TGTGCCAGCAGCTTACGCGGGGTAGACGAGCAGTACTTC. This translates into CASSLRGVDEQYF.

The gene calls are TRBV14 and TRBJ1-1; D unresolved. The germline gives CDR1 SGHDN, CDR2 FVKESK. CDR3 length equals 15 residues. V lost 0 bases to trimming and J lost 4 bases, with 12 bases between them. CDR3 amino acids: CASSQDPGIITEAFF. CDR3 sequence (DNA): TGTGCCAGCAGCCAAGACCCGGGGATCATCACTGAAGCTTTCTTT.

V usage is TRBV10-3 and J usage is TRBJ2-3; 12 positions match TRBD2. The CDR3 extends over 19 amino acids. Losses at the gene ends were 4 bases for V and 0 bases for J; bases not matched to a gene: 11. CDR1 and CDR2 from the germline V gene are ENHRY and SYGVKD. The CDR3 loop reads CAISGLASGGDPSTDTQYF. The CDR3 DNA reads as TGTGCCATCAGTGGCCTGGCTAGCGGGGGGGACCCTAGCACAGATACGCAGTATTTT.

CDR3 loop: CASRPGQGYGYTF. CDR3 DNA: TGCGCCAGCAGACCGGGACAGGGTTATGGCTACACCTTC. The chain uses TRBV4-1 and TRBJ1-2; 9 nucleotides line up with TRBD1. The germline V gene encodes CDR1 MGHRA and CDR2 YSYEKL. CDR3 length equals 13 residues. V lost 6 bases and J lost 5; bases outside the gene matches: 4.

This clone came up once. The chain couples TRBV5-1 to TRBJ1-2; TRBD1 agrees at 7 bases. The J segment lost 11 bases and the V segment lost 4 bases, leaving 17 bases of the junction unmatched. There are 15 residues in the CDR3. The germline V gene has CDR1 SGHRS and CDR2 YFSETQ. CDR3 loop: CASSPIWTGFSMYTF. In DNA form, the CDR3 reads TGCGCCAGCAGCCCGATCTGGACAGGCTTTTCTATGTACACCTTC. The full variable domain, its missing parts supplied by reference TRBV5-1 and TRBJ1-2, is KAGVTQTPRYLIKTRGQQVTLSCSPISGHRSVSWYQQTPGQGLQFLFEYFSETQRNKGNFPGRFSGRQFSNSRSEMNVSTLELGDSALYLCASSPIWTGFSMYTFGSGTRLTVV.

The chain recombines TRBV11-3 with TRBJ2-3, with D uncertain. Trimming removed 5 bases at V and 4 bases at J, with 13 bases between. CDR1 and CDR2 (germline): SGHNT, YENEEA. This CDR3 is 14 amino acids long. This CDR3 reads CASSLRSPADTQYF. The CDR3 DNA reads as TGTGCCAGCAGCCTCCGGTCCCCCGCAGATACGCAGTATTTT.

The rearrangement links TRBV5-1 to TRBJ1-3, with TRBD1 matching over 8 bases. After removal of 5 bases from V and 4 bases from J, the junction contained 8 bases not matched to a gene. The CDR3 length is 15 residues. Germline CDR1 and CDR2: SGHRS and YFSETQ. CDR3 DNA: TGCGCCAGCAGTCAGACAGGGGATTTAGGAAACACCATATATTTT. Translating it yields CASSQTGDLGNTIYF.

This rearrangement joins TRBV7-3 to TRBJ1-2; D unclear. Germline V CDR1 and CDR2: SGHTA, FQGTGA. Deletions cut 1 base from V and 0 bases from J, with 6 bases between. The CDR3 sequence is 14 residues long. DNA for the CDR3: TGTGCCAGCAGCTTAAATTCAGCTAACTATGGCTACACCTTC. Translation: CASSLNSANYGYTF.

The chain is built from TRBV9 and TRBJ2-1, with 7 bases matching TRBD2. This CDR3 is built from 15 residues. CDR1 SGDLS and CDR2 YYNGEE come from the germline V gene. The trim removed 2 bases at V and 7 bases at J, leaving 9 bases unmatched. The CDR3 loop reads CASSVGGSLLNEQFF. The CDR3 bases are TGTGCCAGCAGCGTTGGCGGGAGCCTACTTAATGAGCAGTTCTTC. The whole variable domain, filled in from reference TRBV9 and TRBJ2-1, reads DSGVTQTPKHLITATGQRVTLRCSPRSGDLSVYWYQQSLDQGLQFLIQYYNGEERAKGNILERFSAQQFPDLHSELNLSSLELGDSALYFCASSVGGSLLNEQFFGPGTRLTVL.

This sequence joins TRBV19 and TRBJ2-7; D is uncertain. V dropped 0 bases and J dropped 3 bases, with 12 bases sitting between them. CDR3 length equals 15 residues. Per germline, CDR1 LNHDA and CDR2 SQIVND (reference sequence). As DNA, the CDR3 is TGTGCCAGTAGTATAGATCCCGGCAGGATCTACGAGCAGTACTTC. Its translation is CASSIDPGRIYEQYF.

The chain combines TRBV6-1 with TRBJ1-5; no reliable D call. CDR3 length: 13 residues. Germline CDR1 reads MNHNS; CDR2 reads SASEGT. The ends were cut back, 10 bases at V and 4 bases at J, with 14 bases in the middle. Here the CDR3 DNA reads TGTGCCACTTCCAGGCAAGTGAATCAGCCCCAGCATTTT. As protein: CATSRQVNQPQHF.

This rearrangement joins TRBV15 to TRBJ2-1, with no clear D. The V gene's germline CDR1 is LNHNV and CDR2 YYDKDF (reference sequence). There are 11 residues in the CDR3. The ends were cut back, 4 bases at V and 7 bases at J, with 5 bases in the middle. The CDR3 protein is CATSKDNEQFF. CDR3 bases: TGTGCCACCAGCAAAGATAATGAGCAGTTCTTC.

The V and J genes are TRBV6-6 and TRBJ1-2; 7 nucleotides match TRBD1. The CDR3 covers 15 residues. Germline assignment: CDR1 MNHNY and CDR2 SVGAGI (reference sequence). V lost 0 bases and J lost 4; bases outside the gene matches: 5. The CDR3 nucleotides are TGTGCCAGCAGTTACTCCGCGGACAGGCTCTATGGCTACACCTTC. Translated: CASSYSADRLYGYTF.

This chain uses TRBV6-5 with TRBJ1-3, with 8 bases that match TRBD1. Per the germline V gene, CDR1 is MNHEY and CDR2 is SVGAGI. V gave up 8 bases and J gave up 3 bases; unmatched junction bases: 6. The CDR3 is 14 residues long. For the CDR3, the DNA is TGTGCCAGCCAAAGGACAGGGCTTGGAAACACCATATATTTT. Its protein product is CASQRTGLGNTIYF.

V is TRBV27 and J is TRBJ1-3; D not certain. The CDR3 is made up of 13 amino acids. CDR1 and CDR2 (germline): MNHEY, SMNVEV (reference sequence). The V end was cut by 5 bases, the J end by 0 bases, with 5 bases between. Written as DNA, the CDR3 is TGTGCCAGCAGTCAAAACTCTGGAAACACCATATATTTT. This sequence encodes CASSQNSGNTIYF.

The chain is built from TRBV2 and TRBJ2-1; TRBD2 matches 8 bases. Germline V gives CDR1 SNHLY, CDR2 FYNNEI. The CDR3 consists of 13 residues. V shed 7 bases and J 8 bases; nucleotides not matched to a gene: 7. Here the CDR3 reads CASTLSGGHEQFF. The CDR3 region has the DNA TGTGCCAGCACCTTATCGGGGGGGCATGAGCAGTTCTTC.

The chain is built from TRBV7-7 and TRBJ2-5; D remains unclear. The length of the CDR3 is 13 residues. With 5 bases removed from V and 5 bases from J, the gap between germline ends came to 12 bases. CDR1 is SSHAT and CDR2 is FNYEAQ in the germline V gene (reference sequence). Here the CDR3 reads CASSDNPRETQYF. The CDR3, as DNA: TGTGCCAGCAGCGACAACCCCCGGGAGACCCAGTACTTC.

V gene TRBV7-6 combines with J gene TRBJ2-2; a possible D gene is TRBD1 (5 bases). V gave up 5 bases and J gave up 3 bases, with 16 bases separating them. The CDR3 contains 16 residues. Germline V gene data show CDR1 as SGHVS and CDR2 as FNYEAQ. CDR3 protein: CASSHRQPQDTGELFF. In DNA, the CDR3 is TGTGCCAGCAGCCACCGACAGCCACAGGACACCGGGGAGCTGTTTTTT.

The chain has TRBV30 and TRBJ2-3; no firm D call. CDR3 length: 12 amino acids. CDR1 and CDR2 (germline): GTSNPN, SVGIG (reference sequence). V dropped 3 bases and J dropped 5 bases, with 9 bases sitting between them. The CDR3 DNA reads as TGTGCCTGGAGCCCGACGGGAGATACGCAGTATTTT. This translates into CAWSPTGDTQYF. The full variable domain, completed using reference TRBV30 and TRBJ2-3, is SQTIHQWPATLVQPVGSPLSLECTVEGTSNPNLYWYRQAAGRGLQLLFYSVGIGQISSEVPQNLSASRPQDRQFILSSKKLLLSDSGFYLCAWSPTGDTQYFGPGTRLTVL.